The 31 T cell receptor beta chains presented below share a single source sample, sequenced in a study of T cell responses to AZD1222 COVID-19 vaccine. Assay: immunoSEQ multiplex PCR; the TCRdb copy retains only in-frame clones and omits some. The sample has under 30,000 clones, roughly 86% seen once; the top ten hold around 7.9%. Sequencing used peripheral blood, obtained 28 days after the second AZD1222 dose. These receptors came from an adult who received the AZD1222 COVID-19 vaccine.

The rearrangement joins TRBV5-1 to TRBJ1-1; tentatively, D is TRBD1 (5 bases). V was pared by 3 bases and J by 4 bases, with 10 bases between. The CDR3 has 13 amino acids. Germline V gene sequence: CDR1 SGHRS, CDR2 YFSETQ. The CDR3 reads CASSSRQSTEAFF. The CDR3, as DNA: TGCGCCAGCAGCTCTCGACAGAGCACTGAAGCTTTCTTT.

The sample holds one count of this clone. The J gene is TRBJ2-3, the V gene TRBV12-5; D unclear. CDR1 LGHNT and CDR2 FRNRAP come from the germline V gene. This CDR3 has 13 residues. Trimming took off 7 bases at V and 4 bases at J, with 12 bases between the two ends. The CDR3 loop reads CASALFTPDTQYF. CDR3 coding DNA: TGTGCTAGTGCCCTCTTCACTCCAGATACGCAGTATTTT. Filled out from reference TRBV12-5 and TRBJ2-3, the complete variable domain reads DARVTQTPRHKVTEMGQEVTMRCQPILGHNTVFWYRQTMMQGLELLAYFRNRAPLDDSGMPKDRFSAEMPDATLATLKIQPSEPRDSAVYFCASALFTPDTQYFGPGTRLTVL.

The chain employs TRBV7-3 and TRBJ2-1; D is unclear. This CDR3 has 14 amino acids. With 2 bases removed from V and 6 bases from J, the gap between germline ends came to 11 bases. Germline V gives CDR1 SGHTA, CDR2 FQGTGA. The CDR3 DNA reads TGTGCCAGCAGCTTAGGGGTAGGATCCAATGAGCAGTTCTTC. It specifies CASSLGVGSNEQFF.

The CDR3 DNA is TGCGCCAGCAGCTTGGAACGGGGGCAATGGAATAATTCACCCCTCCACTTT. Translated: CASSLERGQWNNSPLHF. This chain joins TRBV5-1 and TRBJ1-6, with D possibly matching TRBD1 (6 bases). V was shortened by 0 bases and J by 5 bases, with 15 bases between the two germline ends. The CDR3 runs 17 residues. Germline CDR1 and CDR2: SGHRS and YFSETQ.

CDR3 loop: CASSLDRSYEQYF. CDR3 nucleotide sequence: TGTGCCAGCAGCTTAGACAGGTCCTACGAGCAGTACTTC. This chain uses TRBV5-6 with TRBJ2-7; TRBD1 is a possible D gene (6 bases). Trimming stripped 2 bases from V and 1 base from J, with 7 bases between. The germline gives CDR1 SGHDT, CDR2 YYEEEE. This CDR3 has 13 amino acids.

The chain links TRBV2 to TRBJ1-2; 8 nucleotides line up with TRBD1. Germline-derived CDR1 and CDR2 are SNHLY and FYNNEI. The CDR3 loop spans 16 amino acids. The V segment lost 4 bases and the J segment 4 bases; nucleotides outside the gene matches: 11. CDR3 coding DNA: TGTGCCAGCAGTGGGTTGGGACAGGATTTAACCTATGGCTACACCTTC. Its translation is CASSGLGQDLTYGYTF. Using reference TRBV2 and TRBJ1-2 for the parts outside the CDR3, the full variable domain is EPEVTQTPSHQVTQMGQEVILRCVPISNHLYFYWYRQILGQKVEFLVSFYNNEISEKSEIFDDQFSVERPDGSNFTLKIRSTKLEDSAMYFCASSGLGQDLTYGYTFGSGTRLTVV.

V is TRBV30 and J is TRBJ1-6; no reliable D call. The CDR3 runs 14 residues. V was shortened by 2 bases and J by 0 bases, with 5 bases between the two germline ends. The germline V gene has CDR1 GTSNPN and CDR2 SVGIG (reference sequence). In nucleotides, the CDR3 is TGTGCCTGGAGTCGCAGCTCCTATAATTCACCCCTCCACTTT. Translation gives CAWSRSSYNSPLHF. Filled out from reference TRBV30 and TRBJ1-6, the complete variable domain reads SQTIHQWPATLVQPVGSPLSLECTVEGTSNPNLYWYRQAAGRGLQLLFYSVGIGQISSEVPQNLSASRPQDRQFILSSKKLLLSDSGFYLCAWSRSSYNSPLHFGNGTRLTVT.

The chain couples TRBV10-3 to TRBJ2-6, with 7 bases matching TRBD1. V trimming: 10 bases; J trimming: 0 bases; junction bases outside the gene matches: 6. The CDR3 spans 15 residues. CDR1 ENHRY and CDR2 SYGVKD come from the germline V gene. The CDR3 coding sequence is TGTGCCACCAAGGACAGGCCCTCTGGGGCCAACGTCCTGACTTTC. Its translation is CATKDRPSGANVLTF.

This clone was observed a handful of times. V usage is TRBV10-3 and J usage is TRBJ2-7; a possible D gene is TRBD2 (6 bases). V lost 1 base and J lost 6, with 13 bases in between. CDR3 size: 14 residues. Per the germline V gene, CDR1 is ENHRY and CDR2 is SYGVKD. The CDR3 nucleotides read TGTGCCATCAGTGAGTATACTAGCCAAACCGAGCAGTACTTC. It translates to CAISEYTSQTEQYF.

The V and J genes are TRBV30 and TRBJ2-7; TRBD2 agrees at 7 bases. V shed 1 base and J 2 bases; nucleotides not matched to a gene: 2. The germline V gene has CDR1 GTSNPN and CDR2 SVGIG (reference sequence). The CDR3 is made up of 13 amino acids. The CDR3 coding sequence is TGTGCCTGGAGTGGGCTAGCGGCCTACGAGCAGTACTTC. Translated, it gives CAWSGLAAYEQYF.

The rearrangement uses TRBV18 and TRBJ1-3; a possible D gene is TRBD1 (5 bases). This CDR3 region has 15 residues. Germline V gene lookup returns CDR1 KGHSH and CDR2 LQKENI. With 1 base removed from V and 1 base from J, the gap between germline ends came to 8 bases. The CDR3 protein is CASSPRGASGNTIYF. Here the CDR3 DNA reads TGTGCCAGCTCACCACGTGGGGCGTCTGGAAACACCATATATTTT.

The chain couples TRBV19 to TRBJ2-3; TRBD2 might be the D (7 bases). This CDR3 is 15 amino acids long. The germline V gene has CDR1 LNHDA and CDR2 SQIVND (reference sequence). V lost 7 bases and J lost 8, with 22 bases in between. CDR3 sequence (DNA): TGTGCCAGTACCCCATGGGGCAGGGGCGGGGGTACGCAGTATTTT. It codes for CASTPWGRGGGTQYF.

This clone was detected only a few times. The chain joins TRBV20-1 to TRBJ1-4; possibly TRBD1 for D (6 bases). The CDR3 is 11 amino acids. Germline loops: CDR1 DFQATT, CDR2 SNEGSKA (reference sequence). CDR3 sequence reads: CSQGRGEKLFF. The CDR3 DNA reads TGCTCACAGGGAAGGGGTGAAAAACTGTTTTTT.

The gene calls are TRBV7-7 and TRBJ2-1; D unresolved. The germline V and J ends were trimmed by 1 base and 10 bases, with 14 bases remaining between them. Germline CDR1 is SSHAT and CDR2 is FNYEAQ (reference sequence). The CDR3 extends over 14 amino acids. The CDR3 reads CASSLGISNGEQFF. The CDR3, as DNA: TGTGCCAGCAGCTTAGGTATCTCTAACGGGGAGCAGTTCTTC.

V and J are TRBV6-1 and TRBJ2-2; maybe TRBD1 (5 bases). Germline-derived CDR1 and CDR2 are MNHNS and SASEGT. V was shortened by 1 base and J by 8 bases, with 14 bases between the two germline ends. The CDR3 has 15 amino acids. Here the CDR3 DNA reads TGTGCCAGCAGTGAAGTCGTAAGGGGCTCGGGGGAGCTGTTTTTT. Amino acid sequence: CASSEVVRGSGELFF.

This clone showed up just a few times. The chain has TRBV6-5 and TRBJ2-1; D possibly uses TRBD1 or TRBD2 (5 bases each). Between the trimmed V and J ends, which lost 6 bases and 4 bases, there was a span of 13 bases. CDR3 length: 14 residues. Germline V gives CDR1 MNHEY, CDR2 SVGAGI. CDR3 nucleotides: TGTGCCAGCAGACGACTGGGACGTTACAATGAGCAGTTCTTC. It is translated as CASRRLGRYNEQFF.

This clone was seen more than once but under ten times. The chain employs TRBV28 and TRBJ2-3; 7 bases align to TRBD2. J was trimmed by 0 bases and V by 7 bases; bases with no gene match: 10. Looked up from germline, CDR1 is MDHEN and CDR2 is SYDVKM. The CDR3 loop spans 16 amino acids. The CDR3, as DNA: TGTGCCAGCACCGATCCCGGGGGGTCTAGCACAGATACGCAGTATTTT. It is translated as CASTDPGGSSTDTQYF. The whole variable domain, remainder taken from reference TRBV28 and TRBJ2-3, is DVKVTQSSRYLVKRTGEKVFLECVQDMDHENMFWYRQDPGLGLRLIYFSYDVKMKEKGDIPEGYSVSREKKERFSLILESASTNQTSMYLCASTDPGGSSTDTQYFGPGTRLTVL.

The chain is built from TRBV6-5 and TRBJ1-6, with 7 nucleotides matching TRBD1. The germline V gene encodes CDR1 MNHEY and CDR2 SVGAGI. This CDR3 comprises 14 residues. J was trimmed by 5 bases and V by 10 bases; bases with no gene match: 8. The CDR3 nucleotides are TGTGCCACATCACCCGGGACAGATAATTCACCCCTCCACTTT. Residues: CATSPGTDNSPLHF.

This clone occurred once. DNA for the CDR3: TGTGCCAGCAGCTTAGAGGGACAGGGTTCCGAGCAGTACTTC. Protein product: CASSLEGQGSEQYF. This chain connects TRBV7-9 to TRBJ2-7; 9 bases are shared with TRBD1. CDR3 size: 14 residues. Per the germline V gene, CDR1 is SEHNR and CDR2 is FQNEAQ (reference sequence). With V trimmed by 1 base and J by 6 bases, 4 bases remained unmatched.

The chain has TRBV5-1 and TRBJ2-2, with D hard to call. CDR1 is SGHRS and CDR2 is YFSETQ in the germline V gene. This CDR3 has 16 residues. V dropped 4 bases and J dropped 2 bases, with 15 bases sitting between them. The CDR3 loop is CASSHDSPVNTGELFF. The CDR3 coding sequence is TGCGCCAGCAGCCACGACTCCCCCGTTAACACCGGGGAGCTGTTTTTT. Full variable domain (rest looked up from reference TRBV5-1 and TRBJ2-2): KAGVTQTPRYLIKTRGQQVTLSCSPISGHRSVSWYQQTPGQGLQFLFEYFSETQRNKGNFPGRFSGRQFSNSRSEMNVSTLELGDSALYLCASSHDSPVNTGELFFGEGSRLTVL.

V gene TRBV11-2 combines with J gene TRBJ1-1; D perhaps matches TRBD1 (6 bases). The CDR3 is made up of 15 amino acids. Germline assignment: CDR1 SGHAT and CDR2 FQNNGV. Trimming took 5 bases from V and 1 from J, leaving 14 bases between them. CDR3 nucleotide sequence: TGTGCCAGCAGCGTCTTTCGGGGGCGGAACACTGAAGCTTTCTTT. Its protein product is CASSVFRGRNTEAFF.

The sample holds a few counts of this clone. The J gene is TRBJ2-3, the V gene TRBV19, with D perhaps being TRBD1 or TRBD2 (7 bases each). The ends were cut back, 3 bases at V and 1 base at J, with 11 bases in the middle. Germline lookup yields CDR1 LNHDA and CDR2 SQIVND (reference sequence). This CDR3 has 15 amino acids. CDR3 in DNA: TGTGCCAGTAGTATGGGAGGGGGCGGCACAGATACGCAGTATTTT. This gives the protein CASSMGGGGTDTQYF. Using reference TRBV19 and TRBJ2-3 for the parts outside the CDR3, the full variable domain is DGGITQSPKYLFRKEGQNVTLSCEQNLNHDAMYWYRQDPGQGLRLIYYSQIVNDFQKGDIAEGYSVSREKKESFPLTVTSAQKNPTAFYLCASSMGGGGTDTQYFGPGTRLTVL.

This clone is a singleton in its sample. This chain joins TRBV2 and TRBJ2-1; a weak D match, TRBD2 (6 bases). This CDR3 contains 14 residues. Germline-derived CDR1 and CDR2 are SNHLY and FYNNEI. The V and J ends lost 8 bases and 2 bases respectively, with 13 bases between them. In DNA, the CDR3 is TGTGCCAGCCGGCGGGACCCAACCTACAATGAGCAGTTCTTC. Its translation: CASRRDPTYNEQFF. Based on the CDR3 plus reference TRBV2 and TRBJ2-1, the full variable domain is EPEVTQTPSHQVTQMGQEVILRCVPISNHLYFYWYRQILGQKVEFLVSFYNNEISEKSEIFDDQFSVERPDGSNFTLKIRSTKLEDSAMYFCASRRDPTYNEQFFGPGTRLTVL.

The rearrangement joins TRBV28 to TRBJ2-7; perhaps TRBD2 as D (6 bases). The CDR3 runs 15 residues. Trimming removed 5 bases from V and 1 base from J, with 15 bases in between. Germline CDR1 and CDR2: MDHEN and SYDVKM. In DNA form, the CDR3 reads TGTGCCAGCAGTCCGGCGGGACTGCAATCCTACGAGCAGTACTTC. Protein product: CASSPAGLQSYEQYF.

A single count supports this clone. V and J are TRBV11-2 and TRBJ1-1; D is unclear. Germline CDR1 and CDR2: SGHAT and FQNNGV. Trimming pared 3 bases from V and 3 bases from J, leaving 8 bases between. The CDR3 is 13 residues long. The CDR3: CASSLTRDTEAFF. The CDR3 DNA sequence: TGTGCCAGCAGCTTGACGAGGGACACTGAAGCTTTCTTT.

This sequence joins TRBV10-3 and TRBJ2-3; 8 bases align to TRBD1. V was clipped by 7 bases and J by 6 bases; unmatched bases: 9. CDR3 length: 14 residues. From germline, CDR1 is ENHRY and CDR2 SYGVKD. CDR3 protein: CAITSDRDVDTQYF. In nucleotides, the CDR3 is TGTGCCATCACTTCGGACAGGGATGTGGATACGCAGTATTTT.

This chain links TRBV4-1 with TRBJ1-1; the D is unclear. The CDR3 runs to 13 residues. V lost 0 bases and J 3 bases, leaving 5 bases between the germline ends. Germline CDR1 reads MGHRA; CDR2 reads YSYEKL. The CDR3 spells CASSQDIYTEAFF. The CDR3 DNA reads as TGCGCCAGCAGCCAAGACATTTACACTGAAGCTTTCTTT.

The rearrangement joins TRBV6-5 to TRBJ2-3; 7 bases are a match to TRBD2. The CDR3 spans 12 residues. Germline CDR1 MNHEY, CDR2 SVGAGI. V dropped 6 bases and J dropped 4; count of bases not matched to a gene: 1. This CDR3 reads CASRGRADTQYF. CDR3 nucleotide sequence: TGTGCCAGCAGGGGGAGGGCAGATACGCAGTATTTT.

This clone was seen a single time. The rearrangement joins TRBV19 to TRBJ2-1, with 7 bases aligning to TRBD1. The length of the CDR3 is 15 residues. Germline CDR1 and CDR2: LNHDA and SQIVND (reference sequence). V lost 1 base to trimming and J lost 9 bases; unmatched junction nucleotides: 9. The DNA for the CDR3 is TGTGCCAGTAGTATAGGAGACAGGGATTCGGGTGAGCAGTTCTTC. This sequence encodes CASSIGDRDSGEQFF.

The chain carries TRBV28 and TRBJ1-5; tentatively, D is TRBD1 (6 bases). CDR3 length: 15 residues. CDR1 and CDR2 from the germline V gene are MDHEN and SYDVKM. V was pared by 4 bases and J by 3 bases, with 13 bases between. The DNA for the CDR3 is TGTGCCAGCAGTTCCAGGGGAGGCTTCAATCAGCCCCAGCATTTT. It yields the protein CASSSRGGFNQPQHF.

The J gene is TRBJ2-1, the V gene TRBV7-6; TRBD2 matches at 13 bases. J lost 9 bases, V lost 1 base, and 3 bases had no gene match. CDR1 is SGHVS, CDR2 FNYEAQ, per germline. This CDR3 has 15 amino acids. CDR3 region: CASSLGTSGSFEQFF. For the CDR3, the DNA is TGTGCCAGCAGCTTAGGGACTAGCGGGAGTTTTGAGCAGTTCTTC.